Sequencing of this T cell receptor (beta chain) was carried out in a study of T cell responses to AZD1222 COVID-19 vaccine (dated by TCRdb to the early 2020s). Background for the entire study: A total of 230 to 250 trial participants underwent TCR sequencing, of whom around 200 received two doses of AZD1222 and around 25 received two doses of the MenACWY control vaccine. Enrollment into the trials was organized by age into subgroups of 18-55, 56-69 and 70-plus years, and those subgroups contained roughly 160, 29 and 62 TCR-sequenced participants, respectively. Results and caveats for the whole study, not just this receptor: Vaccine-associated CD4 TCRs spanned the whole spike protein, with dominant responses in regions 160-218 and 743-854. Conclusions about previously exposed vaccinees are limited because only 5 or 6 AZD1222 recipients were SARS-CoV-2 seropositive at baseline. After two AZD1222 doses, both the breadth and the depth of spike-specific TCRs were significantly higher than at day 0 and than in MenACWY recipients. Participants were mostly white British and included more females than males, and it was suggested by the authors that clonal diversity may have been underestimated. In the small 56-69-year group, the increase in depth fell short of significance, most likely because of low power. Nearly half of unique spike-specific TCRs reportedly recognized epitopes outside regions mutated in the B.1.351 and B.1.1.7 variants. Because no samples from the day 14 peak response were available, repertoires could be characterized only after the peak T cell response.

The time point tag for this specimen amounts to: about 28 days (+/-7) after the second vaccine dose. The meaning of the sample's treatment or condition label: meningococcal conjugate vaccine given as trial control. Vaccinee samples came from UK trials COV001 and COV002, including a single-blind randomized controlled phase 2/3 trial of AZD1222 (ChAdOx1 nCoV-19) in healthy adults. For TCRbeta chain sequencing, PBMC samples from trial participants were taken at day 0 and at day 28 after the second dose. The CDR3 regions of human TCRbeta chains were analyzed by immunosequencing. Under the source paper's analysis protocol: TCRs in the repertoires were matched against a reference library of SARS-CoV-2-specific TCRs that had been generated with the MIRA antigen-specificity platform. Breadth meant the fraction of unique TCRs that were SARS-CoV-2-associated, whereas depth meant the fraction of total T cells that were SARS-CoV-2-associated. Using the MIRA data, each spike-specific TCR was assigned both to the spike region to which the TCR was reactive and to a CD4 or CD8 class. Log10-transformed breadth and depth values were compared by one-way ANOVA with Sidak's multiple comparisons tests. The table was pulled from immuneACCESS by TCRdb, which kept in-frame rearrangements only. Such tables lose some clones; where checked, under half of the loss comes from unresolved V genes, and the rest has no known cause. Clone size and the V and J calls come from that table; the DNA yielded D and trimming. The sample table holds over 120,000 clones, of which approximately 85% were seen once. The ten largest account for 5.4% of the sample.

Counted from cysteine to phenylalanine, this CDR3 has 14 amino acids. Only CDR3 DNA remains: 42 bases, in frame from the first base. A distance of 12 bases separates the germline ends of V and J, which lose 7 bases and 0 bases respectively. Via the germline V gene, CDR1 is MDHEN and CDR2 SYDVKM. In regard to this clone: The antigen it recognizes is unknown. No base quality information exists; no much larger clone differs at one position.

The input for sequencing was peripheral blood, taken 28 days after the second dose of the MenACWY control vaccine. This clonotype was sampled from an adult who received the MenACWY meningococcal vaccine as a control. The chain is assembled from TRBV28 and TRBJ1-2, and perhaps TRBD1 as D gene, on 5 matching bases. The nucleotides are TGTGCCAGCACTATCACCAGGGCTAACTATGGCTACACCTTC. It is translated as CASTITRANYGYTF.